This T cell receptor (beta chain) was sequenced for a study of CD4 T cells in relation to SARS-CoV-2 and coronaviruses. Before the COVID-19 pandemic, during about 2011-2019, CD4+ T cells were taken from unexposed donors. Isolation of CD4+ T cells took place after about eleven days in culture. On days 3 and 7, cultures got half fresh IL-2 medium. On this clone: What it binds is not known.

Assay used: immunoSEQ multiplex PCR; TCRdb lists only in-frame clones, some missing. The sample consists of 20,000 or so clones, about 81% of them appearing once. Trimming left V 5 bases short and J 0 bases short, with 14 bases between. The V gene's germline CDR1 is SGHTA and CDR2 FQGTGA. The CDR3 totals 16 residues. The chain combines TRBV7-3 with TRBJ1-5; weak D call: TRBD1 (5 bases). The sequence was obtained from a human donor in good health. Sequencing was carried out using CD4+ T cells from PBMCs, cultured in vitro. The CDR3 coding sequence is TGTGCCAGCAGCCCCCCCAGGGCCCATAGCAATCAGCCCCAGCATTTT. Protein: CASSPPRAHSNQPQHF.